This T cell receptor beta chain was documented in a study of shared clonotypes between healthy human individuals. This table comes from immunoSEQ multiplex PCR, and its TCRdb copy is limited to in-frame clones, with some not included. The sample has 1.6 million or so clones, 98% to 99% seen once; the top ten hold 0.36%. The CDR3 spans 15 residues. V lost 1 base to trimming and J lost 5 bases, with 11 bases between them. Per germline, CDR1 LGHNA and CDR2 YSLEER. This clonotype originated in a man younger than 45 in good health. The sequenced sample was naive CD4+ T cells sorted from blood. The subset here: CD45RA+ positively selected. V gene TRBV4-3 combines with J gene TRBJ2-2; D is perhaps TRBD1 (5 bases). DNA for the CDR3: TGCGCCAGCAGCCAAGTTCCAGGGTTGACCGGGGAGCTGTTTTTT. Residues: CASSQVPGLTGELFF.